One and the same sample provided the 14 T cell receptor beta chains below, sequenced in a study of cytomegalovirus exposure and HLA in healthy donors. TCRdb's table, derived via immunoSEQ multiplex PCR, lists solely in-frame clones and lacks some. This table has roughly 120,000 clones, about 87% appearing once. Sequencing input: PBMCs. These receptors were collected from a man aged 18-30 years in good health and CMV-seronegative.

The chain joins TRBV2 to TRBJ1-6; D is possibly TRBD1 (5 bases). Trimming removed 6 bases from V and 0 bases from J, with 9 bases in between. Germline CDR1 reads SNHLY; CDR2 reads FYNNEI. The CDR3 contains 15 residues. The CDR3 spells CASRQESSYNSPLHF. The CDR3 DNA follows: TGTGCCAGCAGACAGGAGAGCTCCTATAATTCACCCCTCCACTTT.

The genes are TRBV5-1 and TRBJ2-4; D remains unclear. The CDR3 is 16 residues long. V was clipped by 0 bases and J by 0 bases, with 10 bases between them. Germline values: CDR1 SGHRS, CDR2 YFSETQ. CDR3 bases: TGCGCCAGCAGCTTGGGGCAGAACCTAGCCAAAAACATTCAGTACTTC. Protein: CASSLGQNLAKNIQYF. Full variable domain (missing parts from reference TRBV5-1 and TRBJ2-4): KAGVTQTPRYLIKTRGQQVTLSCSPISGHRSVSWYQQTPGQGLQFLFEYFSETQRNKGNFPGRFSGRQFSNSRSEMNVSTLELGDSALYLCASSLGQNLAKNIQYFGAGTRLSVL.

The chain employs TRBV29-1 and TRBJ1-2, with 11 bases identical to TRBD1. Germline CDR1 and CDR2: SQVTM and ANQGSEA. J was trimmed by 7 bases and V by 7 bases; bases with no gene match: 2. The CDR3 has 11 amino acids. CDR3 in DNA: TGCAGCGGTGGACAGGGGGCTGGCTACACCTTC. Its protein is CSGGQGAGYTF. The full variable domain, its missing parts supplied by reference TRBV29-1 and TRBJ1-2, is SAVISQKPSRDICQRGTSLTIQCQVDSQVTMMFWYRQQPGQSLTLIATANQGSEATYESGFVIDKFPISRPNLTFSTLTVSNMSPEDSSIYLCSGGQGAGYTFGSGTRLTVV.

This chain joins TRBV9 and TRBJ2-5; 8 bases match TRBD2. This CDR3 is built from 14 residues. Germline CDR1 reads SGDLS; CDR2 reads YYNGEE. The ends lost 0 bases at V and 2 bases at J; junction bases unmatched: 0. The CDR3 nucleotides read TGTGCCAGCAGCGTAGCGGGGGGGCAAGAGACCCAGTACTTC. Translation: CASSVAGGQETQYF.

V and J are TRBV9 and TRBJ2-7; 9 bases fit TRBD1. CDR1 SGDLS and CDR2 YYNGEE come from the germline V gene. The length of the CDR3 is 15 residues. The junction had 9 bases not matched to a gene; V was cut back by 2 bases and J by 6 bases. CDR3 amino acids: CASSVSGTGRGEQYF. CDR3 in DNA: TGTGCCAGCAGCGTTTCCGGGACAGGGCGTGGCGAGCAGTACTTC.

V is TRBV18 and J is TRBJ2-2, with D perhaps TRBD2 (6 bases). Trimming cost V 2 bases and J 1 base, with 11 bases left between them. Looked up from germline, CDR1 is KGHSH and CDR2 is LQKENI. The CDR3 is made up of 16 amino acids. The CDR3 DNA follows: TGTGCCAGCTCACCAAAAACGGGACTGAACACCGGGGAGCTGTTTTTT. It codes for CASSPKTGLNTGELFF.

The chain employs TRBV18 and TRBJ2-7, with D tentatively TRBD2 (6 bases). Germline CDR1 and CDR2: KGHSH and LQKENI. The CDR3 is made up of 15 amino acids. V was cut by 3 bases and J by 2 bases, with 14 bases left in between. The CDR3 bases are TGTGCCAGCTCACCTGATGGCGGCGGGGCCTACGAGCAGTACTTC. Translating gives CASSPDGGGAYEQYF.

The J gene is TRBJ1-5, the V gene TRBV19; D possibly corresponds to TRBD1 (6 bases). Trimming shortened V by 4 bases and J by 0 bases, and 13 bases separated the two germline ends. Per germline, CDR1 LNHDA and CDR2 SQIVND (reference sequence). This CDR3 spans 16 amino acids. For the CDR3, the DNA is TGTGCCAGTAGTACTTACAGGGAATATAGCAATCAGCCCCAGCATTTT. Residues: CASSTYREYSNQPQHF.

J is TRBJ2-7 and V is TRBV7-9; D not certain. CDR3 length: 12 residues. Looked up from germline, CDR1 is SEHNR and CDR2 is FQNEAQ (reference sequence). V was shortened by 1 base and J by 4 bases, with 5 bases between the two germline ends. CDR3 amino acids: CASSLGEYEQYF. The CDR3 DNA sequence: TGTGCCAGCAGCTTAGGAGAATACGAGCAGTACTTC.

DNA of the CDR3: TGTGCCAGCCAGACGGAGGGAGTGATCGCCGGGGAGCTGTTTTTT. It encodes CASQTEGVIAGELFF. This sequence joins TRBV7-8 and TRBJ2-2; D may be TRBD2 (6 bases). The CDR3 has 15 residues. V was clipped by 8 bases and J by 6 bases, with 19 bases between them. Germline CDR1 SGHVS, CDR2 FQNEAQ.

A note on this clone: Other DNA sequences of this sample code for an identical CDR3. This chain connects TRBV6-5 to TRBJ1-2; D is unclear. The CDR3 extends over 12 amino acids. Germline V gene lookup returns CDR1 MNHEY and CDR2 SVGAGI. V shed 3 bases and J shed 5 bases, with 7 bases lying between them. CDR3 region: CASSYGGYGYTF. The CDR3 DNA reads TGTGCCAGCAGTTATGGCGGGTATGGCTACACCTTC.

The chain couples TRBV19 to TRBJ2-7, with 9 bases lining up with TRBD1. The J segment lost 3 bases and the V segment lost 7 bases, leaving 13 bases of the junction unmatched. Germline V CDR1 and CDR2: LNHDA, SQIVND (reference sequence). CDR3 size: 16 residues. The CDR3 region has the DNA TGTGCCAGTACCTTCAGTCCCACAGGGGGCATCTACGAGCAGTACTTC. This translates into CASTFSPTGGIYEQYF.

The J gene is TRBJ1-1, the V gene TRBV19; D not resolved. V lost 6 bases, J lost 4 bases, and 18 bases lay in between. This CDR3 spans 15 amino acids. From germline, CDR1 is LNHDA and CDR2 SQIVND (reference sequence). The CDR3 DNA is TGTGCCAGTAGCCCAACATCACCTGAGGGCACTGAAGCTTTCTTT. Translation gives CASSPTSPEGTEAFF.

The chain uses TRBV19 and TRBJ1-1; 11 positions agree with TRBD1. The CDR3 extends over 17 amino acids. The germline V gene has CDR1 LNHDA and CDR2 SQIVND (reference sequence). The trim removed 5 bases at V and 0 bases at J, leaving 8 bases unmatched. The CDR3 DNA reads as TGTGCCAGTAGTGAGGGACAGGGGGGTTACATGAACACTGAAGCTTTCTTT. Its protein is CASSEGQGGYMNTEAFF.